The 12 T cell receptor beta chains reported below all come from one sample, sequenced in a study of OX40 agonist ivuxolimab in advanced cancers. The protocol was immunoSEQ multiplex PCR, while the TCRdb copy is restricted to in-frame clones and leaves out a portion. The sample includes 90,000 or so clones, more than 75% of them seen just once. Sequencing was performed on CD4+ or CD8+ T cells sorted from blood, taken in a trial of the OX40 agonist ivuxolimab. The receptors were gathered from an adult with an advanced solid tumor such as melanoma, head and neck, liver or kidney cancer.

The rearrangement uses TRBV19 and TRBJ2-1, with a weak D call TRBD2 (5 bases). The CDR3 extends over 13 amino acids. In germline, CDR1 is LNHDA, CDR2 SQIVND (reference sequence). V gave up 6 bases and J gave up 9 bases, with 15 bases separating them. The DNA for the CDR3 is TGTGCCAGTAGGACTAAGGGTGAGGGTGAGCAGTTCTTC. The encoded protein is CASRTKGEGEQFF.

The V gene is TRBV27, the J gene TRBJ2-3; D remains ambiguous. Trimming removed 5 bases from V and 10 bases from J, with 13 bases in between. The CDR3 has 12 residues. In germline, CDR1 is MNHEY, CDR2 SMNVEV (reference sequence). This CDR3 reads CASSTRALAQYF. The CDR3 DNA reads TGTGCCAGCAGTACCCGGGCCCTGGCGCAGTATTTT.

Only one count was recorded for this clone. V and J are TRBV28 and TRBJ1-1, with 7 bases identical to TRBD1. Germline lookup yields CDR1 MDHEN and CDR2 SYDVKM. Trimming at V came to 5 bases and at J to 0 bases, leaving 12 bases not matched to a gene. The CDR3 consists of 17 residues. CDR3 in amino acids: CASSPTSGGVLNTEAFF. The CDR3 region has the DNA TGTGCCAGCAGTCCGACATCAGGGGGGGTCTTGAACACTGAAGCTTTCTTT.

The CDR3 here is CASSDPGLRTGEKLFF. In DNA, the CDR3 is TGCGCCAGCAGTGACCCGGGACTCCGGACAGGTGAAAAACTGTTTTTT. The chain links TRBV10-2 to TRBJ1-4; 7 positions match TRBD1. The CDR3 is 16 amino acids. Germline CDR1 is WSHSY and CDR2 is SAAADI. V shed 3 bases, J shed 7 bases, and the junction held 11 bases outside the gene matches.

The gene calls are TRBV5-4 and TRBJ2-3, with D hard to call. The CDR3 contains 14 residues. The germline V gene encodes CDR1 SGHNT and CDR2 YYREEE (reference sequence). V was cut by 4 bases and J by 2 bases, with 11 bases left in between. The DNA for the CDR3 is TGTGCCAGCAGCGCCCGGCGACACACAGATACGCAGTATTTT. Residues: CASSARRHTDTQYF.

The chain couples TRBV7-9 to TRBJ1-2; D uncertain. Trimming took off 3 bases at V and 3 bases at J, with 14 bases between the two ends. This CDR3 has 15 amino acids. CDR1 and CDR2 (germline): SEHNR, FQNEAQ (reference sequence). The DNA for the CDR3 is TGTGCCAGCAGCTTGTATACGTCGCGGGACTATGGCTACACCTTC. Amino acids: CASSLYTSRDYGYTF.

The chain couples TRBV19 to TRBJ2-7; 7 bases are shared with TRBD1. V lost 1 base, J lost 2 bases, and 5 bases stayed unmatched. Looked up from germline, CDR1 is LNHDA and CDR2 is SQIVND (reference sequence). This CDR3 spans 15 amino acids. The CDR3 region has the DNA TGTGCCAGTAGTATAGCTGCCCAGGGGGCCTACGAGCAGTACTTC. It translates to CASSIAAQGAYEQYF.

The J gene is TRBJ2-5, the V gene TRBV7-9, with D possibly matching TRBD2 (6 bases). Trimming took 2 bases from V and 4 from J, leaving 8 bases between them. The CDR3 sequence is 13 residues long. The germline V gene has CDR1 SEHNR and CDR2 FQNEAQ (reference sequence). The CDR3 DNA reads TGTGCCAGCAGCTTATTCGGGGGAGAGACCCAGTACTTC. Protein sequence: CASSLFGGETQYF.

The chain has TRBV27 and TRBJ2-2; D is perhaps TRBD2 (6 bases). The V gene lost 7 bases and the J gene lost 4 bases, with 13 bases spanning the gap. This CDR3 has 14 residues. CDR1 is MNHEY, CDR2 SMNVEV, per germline (reference sequence). In nucleotides, the CDR3 is TGTGCCAGCAAACGGGAGCAGACCACCGGGGAGCTGTTTTTT. Encoded protein: CASKREQTTGELFF.

The chain joins TRBV28 to TRBJ2-5, with D possibly being TRBD2 (6 bases). Germline V gives CDR1 MDHEN, CDR2 SYDVKM. The CDR3 has 16 amino acids. Trimming took 7 bases from V and 5 from J, leaving 23 bases between them. This CDR3 reads CASTSLGRRDFETQYF. The CDR3 region has the DNA TGTGCCAGCACCTCCCTCGGGCGGAGGGATTTTGAGACCCAGTACTTC.

The V call is TRBV5-8, the J call TRBJ2-1; a weak D match, TRBD2 (6 bases). V lost 1 base and J lost 15, with 11 bases in between. CDR3 length: 11 amino acids. Germline V gene data show CDR1 as SGHTS and CDR2 as YDEGEE. This CDR3 reads CASSLRGMWFF. CDR3 bases: TGTGCCAGCAGCTTGCGGGGGATGTGGTTCTTC.

The chain recombines TRBV28 with TRBJ2-1; 11 bases fit TRBD2. Germline-derived CDR1 and CDR2 are MDHEN and SYDVKM. This CDR3 has 17 residues. The junction had 9 bases not matched to a gene; V was cut back by 4 bases and J by 4 bases. The CDR3 spells CASSSPSPSGRYNEQFF. The CDR3 bases are TGTGCCAGCAGTTCCCCAAGTCCTAGCGGGAGGTACAATGAGCAGTTCTTC.